The 25 T cell receptor beta chains below come from one sample, sequenced in a study of blood T cell repertoires in COVID-19. The data were produced by immunoSEQ multiplex PCR, yet TCRdb's version contains in-frame clones alone and is incomplete. The sample has around 250,000 clones, approximately 87% seen once; the top ten hold over 4.5%. Sequences were obtained from peripheral blood. Source of these receptors: a man in his sixties who had recovered from COVID-19.

This sequence joins TRBV2 and TRBJ1-2, with TRBD1 identical over 8 bases. This CDR3 is 11 amino acids long. V lost 11 bases to trimming and J lost 8 bases; unmatched junction nucleotides: 7. The germline CDR1 and CDR2 sequences are SNHLY and FYNNEI. The CDR3 sequence: CAGDRGWGYTF. The CDR3, as DNA: TGTGCCGGAGACAGGGGCTGGGGCTACACCTTC.

This clone was counted a single time. CDR3 sequence reads: CASSLTENTEAFF. CDR3 bases: TGTGCCAGCAGTTTAACAGAGAACACTGAAGCTTTCTTT. This chain links TRBV12-3 or TRBV12-4 with TRBJ1-1, with no clear D. CDR3 length equals 13 residues. With 2 bases removed from V and 1 base from J, the gap between germline ends came to 5 bases.

The rearrangement joins TRBV28 to TRBJ2-1; 10 nucleotides align to TRBD1. The V gene end was trimmed by 4 bases and the J gene end by 8 bases; junction bases not matched to a gene: 8. Per germline, CDR1 MDHEN and CDR2 SYDVKM. CDR3 length: 15 amino acids. Here the CDR3 reads CASSSPGTGVHEQFF. As DNA, the CDR3 is TGTGCCAGCAGTTCGCCGGGGACAGGGGTGCATGAGCAGTTCTTC.

V is TRBV5-1 and J is TRBJ2-7, with a weak D call TRBD1 (5 bases). The germline gives CDR1 SGHRS, CDR2 YFSETQ. This CDR3 comprises 15 residues. Trimming pared 0 bases from V and 2 bases from J, leaving 12 bases between. The CDR3 sequence: CASSLADTPTYEQYF. The CDR3 nucleotides are TGCGCCAGCAGCTTGGCGGACACACCCACCTACGAGCAGTACTTC.

The chain combines TRBV5-1 with TRBJ1-3; D is possibly TRBD1 (5 bases). V gave up 2 bases and J gave up 0 bases, with 12 bases separating them. Germline V lookup: CDR1 SGHRS, CDR2 YFSETQ. This CDR3 is 16 amino acids long. CDR3 sequence: CASSFGLRDSGNTIYF. Here the CDR3 DNA reads TGCGCCAGCAGCTTCGGTCTCAGGGACTCTGGAAACACCATATATTTT.

The CDR3 DNA is TGCGCCAGCAGCCCAGGGGATGTCAGGGAAGGAAATACGCAGTATTTT. Translation gives CASSPGDVREGNTQYF. This rearrangement joins TRBV5-1 to TRBJ2-3; D perhaps matches TRBD1 (6 bases). This CDR3 is built from 16 residues. Germline values: CDR1 SGHRS, CDR2 YFSETQ. Trimming shortened V by 4 bases and J by 7 bases, and 22 bases separated the two germline ends.

This clone showed up just once. The chain is built from TRBV5-1 and TRBJ2-1, with TRBD2 identical over 7 bases. CDR3 length: 14 residues. Germline CDR1 SGHRS, CDR2 YFSETQ. J gave up 4 bases and V 1 base, and 2 bases lay outside the gene matches. CDR3 bases: TGCGCCAGCAGCTTGACGGGGGGATACAATGAGCAGTTCTTC. Protein sequence: CASSLTGGYNEQFF.

The rearrangement joins TRBV27 to TRBJ2-2, with TRBD1 identical over 7 bases. The ends lost 6 bases at V and 0 bases at J; junction bases unmatched: 7. The CDR3 extends over 16 amino acids. Germline loops: CDR1 MNHEY, CDR2 SMNVEV (reference sequence). The CDR3 protein is CASRSLTGANTGELFF. In DNA form, the CDR3 reads TGTGCCAGCAGATCTCTAACAGGGGCGAACACCGGGGAGCTGTTTTTT.

This clone was detected only once. The genes are TRBV18 and TRBJ1-5; perhaps TRBD1 as D (6 bases). V dropped 6 bases and J dropped 2 bases, with 14 bases sitting between them. From germline, CDR1 is KGHSH and CDR2 LQKENI. The CDR3 has 15 residues. The CDR3 is CASSQTGQRNQPQHF. The CDR3, as DNA: TGTGCCAGCTCTCAGACAGGACAGCGCAATCAGCCCCAGCATTTT.

This clone was detected only a few times. This chain joins TRBV10-3 and TRBJ1-2; 7 nucleotides align to TRBD1. The CDR3 spans 13 residues. After removal of 4 bases from V and 6 bases from J, the junction contained 5 bases not matched to a gene. Germline lookup yields CDR1 ENHRY and CDR2 SYGVKD. The CDR3 DNA reads TGTGCCATCAGTGCCGACAGGGAGAATGGCTACACCTTC. Residues: CAISADRENGYTF.

CDR3 sequence reads: CASRTGTVQGYTF. As DNA, the CDR3 is TGTGCCAGCAGGACTGGGACAGTACAAGGCTACACCTTC. The J gene is TRBJ1-2, the V gene TRBV7-9; 7 bases line up with TRBD1. Germline V gene lookup returns CDR1 SEHNR and CDR2 FQNEAQ (reference sequence). V lost 6 bases, J lost 8 bases, and 9 bases stayed unmatched. The CDR3 length is 13 residues. The complete variable domain, with remaining parts taken from reference TRBV7-9 and TRBJ1-2, reads DTGVSQNPRHKITKRGQNVTFRCDPISEHNRLYWYRQTLGQGPEFLTYFQNEAQLEKSRLLSDRFSAERPKGSFSTLEIQRTEQGDSAMYLCASRTGTVQGYTFGSGTRLTVV.

V usage is TRBV10-1 and J usage is TRBJ2-3, with 9 bases lining up with TRBD2. The CDR3 sequence is 13 residues long. V trimming: 8 bases; J trimming: 5 bases; junction bases outside the gene matches: 5. Germline-derived CDR1 and CDR2 are WNHNN and SYGVQD (reference sequence). The CDR3 nucleotides read TGCGCCAGCGGGGCGGGAGGGGAAGATACGCAGTATTTT. Residues: CASGAGGEDTQYF.

The chain recombines TRBV2 with TRBJ1-2; 10 bases line up with TRBD1. V lost 6 bases to trimming and J lost 4 bases; unmatched junction nucleotides: 5. The germline V gene has CDR1 SNHLY and CDR2 FYNNEI. The CDR3 has 14 amino acids. CDR3 region: CASRGDRGGYGYTF. As DNA, the CDR3 is TGTGCCAGCAGGGGGGACAGGGGAGGCTATGGCTACACCTTC.

The chain employs TRBV3-1 (or the pseudogene TRBV3-2) and TRBJ2-7; D call uncertain. CDR1 and CDR2 from the germline V gene are LGHDT and YNNKEL (reference sequence). The CDR3 is 15 residues long. Trimming stripped 4 bases from V and 0 bases from J, with 13 bases between. This CDR3 reads CASSLPGVRSYEQYF. For the CDR3, the DNA is TGTGCCAGCAGCCTTCCGGGTGTGCGCTCCTACGAGCAGTACTTC.

The chain links TRBV18 to TRBJ2-3; 9 bases map to TRBD1. Germline V gives CDR1 KGHSH, CDR2 LQKENI. This CDR3 is built from 16 residues. With V trimmed by 5 bases and J by 2 bases, 8 bases remained unmatched. CDR3 loop: CASSNRGHLNTDTQYF. The CDR3 DNA sequence: TGTGCCAGCTCAAACAGGGGGCACCTAAACACAGATACGCAGTATTTT.

In DNA, the CDR3 is TGTGCCAGCAGTTTGGGCGGGCCACCCGGCGGCTACACCTTC. Translation gives CASSLGGPPGGYTF. This chain joins TRBV27 and TRBJ1-2; D not resolved. V shed 3 bases and J shed 8 bases, with 16 bases lying between them. The CDR3 is 14 residues long. Germline V gene lookup returns CDR1 MNHEY and CDR2 SMNVEV (reference sequence).

V gene TRBV28 combines with J gene TRBJ2-7; 7 nucleotides align to TRBD1. The germline V gene has CDR1 MDHEN and CDR2 SYDVKM. The CDR3 is 14 amino acids. After removal of 5 bases from V and 0 bases from J, the junction contained 4 bases not matched to a gene. CDR3 bases: TGTGCCAGCAGTCCCAGGGGGAGCTCCTACGAGCAGTACTTC. Amino acid sequence: CASSPRGSSYEQYF. The whole variable domain, remainder taken from reference TRBV28 and TRBJ2-7, is DVKVTQSSRYLVKRTGEKVFLECVQDMDHENMFWYRQDPGLGLRLIYFSYDVKMKEKGDIPEGYSVSREKKERFSLILESASTNQTSMYLCASSPRGSSYEQYFGPGTRLTVT.

This clone was found a few times. The gene calls are TRBV5-1 and TRBJ1-4; 7 bases align to TRBD1. J lost 0 bases, V lost 4 bases, and 6 bases had no gene match. The CDR3 is 16 amino acids. From germline, CDR1 is SGHRS and CDR2 YFSETQ. The chain's CDR3 is CASSRNTGATNEKLFF. CDR3 nucleotide sequence: TGCGCCAGCAGCAGAAATACAGGGGCAACTAATGAAAAACTGTTTTTT.

This chain links TRBV5-4 with TRBJ2-7; 8 nucleotides line up with TRBD2. Germline CDR1 is SGHNT and CDR2 is YYREEE (reference sequence). The CDR3 extends over 14 amino acids. The ends lost 4 bases at V and 3 bases at J; junction bases unmatched: 6. The DNA for the CDR3 is TGTGCCAGCAGCGCTACCGGGACTAGCTACGAGCAGTACTTC. It yields the protein CASSATGTSYEQYF. Drawing the rest from reference TRBV5-4 and TRBJ2-7, the complete variable domain is ETGVTQSPTHLIKTRGQQVTLRCSSQSGHNTVSWYQQALGQGPQFIFQYYREEENGRGNFPPRFSGLQFPNYSSELNVNALELDDSALYLCASSATGTSYEQYFGPGTRLTVT.

This clone turned up a few times. The rearrangement links TRBV27 to TRBJ2-2; 7 bases match TRBD1. V shed 5 bases, J shed 5 bases, and the junction held 11 bases outside the gene matches. The CDR3 sequence is 16 residues long. From germline, CDR1 is MNHEY and CDR2 SMNVEV (reference sequence). The CDR3 DNA follows: TGTGCCAGCAGTGCAACGGGACAGCAAAAAACCGGGGAGCTGTTTTTT. Translation: CASSATGQQKTGELFF.

The V gene is TRBV12-3 or TRBV12-4, the J gene TRBJ2-7; 8 nucleotides align to TRBD1. J was trimmed by 0 bases and V by 7 bases; bases with no gene match: 2. The CDR3 is made up of 13 amino acids. For the CDR3, the DNA is TGTGCCAGCAATACAGGGGGCTCCTACGAGCAGTACTTC. This codes for CASNTGGSYEQYF.

The V call is TRBV11-2, the J call TRBJ2-1, with 13 bases lining up with TRBD2. With 5 bases clipped from V and 5 bases from J, the junction kept 15 bases outside the gene matches. Looked up from germline, CDR1 is SGHAT and CDR2 is FQNNGV. CDR3 length: 19 residues. The CDR3 spells CASSPRRWTSGSPDNEQFF. The CDR3 nucleotides are TGTGCCAGCAGCCCGCGAAGGTGGACTAGCGGGAGCCCCGACAATGAGCAGTTCTTC.

On this clone itself: Other DNA variants within this sample encode the same CDR3. This chain joins TRBV7-8 and TRBJ1-3; perhaps TRBD1 as D (5 bases). V was trimmed by 1 base and J by 0 bases, leaving 7 bases between them. This CDR3 contains 15 residues. Germline loops: CDR1 SGHVS, CDR2 FQNEAQ. This CDR3 is CASSLGTPSGNTIYF. CDR3 nucleotides: TGTGCCAGCAGCTTAGGGACACCCTCTGGAAACACCATATATTTT.

The gene calls are TRBV19 and TRBJ2-7; D unresolved. Germline values: CDR1 LNHDA, CDR2 SQIVND (reference sequence). The V and J ends lost 4 bases and 6 bases respectively, with 16 bases between them. The CDR3 has 14 amino acids. In DNA form, the CDR3 reads TGTGCCAGTAGTACGGCGGATGGCCTCGGCGAGCAGTACTTC. Translating gives CASSTADGLGEQYF.

This clone was recorded only once. The chain has TRBV18 and TRBJ1-6; D uncertain. The CDR3 runs 12 residues. V lost 6 bases and J lost 6, with 6 bases in between. The germline V gene has CDR1 KGHSH and CDR2 LQKENI. CDR3 in amino acids: CASSGLNSPLHF. CDR3 nucleotides: TGTGCCAGCTCCGGACTTAATTCACCCCTCCACTTT. The full variable domain, rest sourced from reference TRBV18 and TRBJ1-6, is NAGVMQNPRHLVRRRGQEARLRCSPMKGHSHVYWYRQLPEEGLKFMVYLQKENIIDESGMPKERFSAEFPKEGPSILRIQQVVRGDSAAYFCASSGLNSPLHFGNGTRLTVT.